This entry features one TCR beta chain sequence. No cognate antigen has been identified for it. Within one base of it there is no much larger clone, and no base qualities were kept. CDR1 and CDR2, looked up from the germline V gene, are SNHLY and FYNNEI. Trimming removed 3 bases from V and 7 bases from J, leaving 12 bases between the germline ends. The CDR3 spans 13 residues, from the cysteine through the phenylalanine. Here the CDR3 DNA is all that survives: 39 bases in frame from base 1. Sample time point, as interpreted from the label and publication: baseline before first vaccination. Samples from vaccinated people were obtained from the UK trials COV001 and COV002, which included a single-blind randomized controlled phase 2/3 trial of AZD1222 (ChAdOx1 nCoV-19) in healthy adults. For TCRbeta chain sequencing, PBMC samples were collected from trial participants at day 0 and at day 28 after the second dose.

The CDR3 regions of human TCRbeta chains were analyzed by immunosequencing. The paper's data handling went like this. Repertoire TCRs were checked for matches against a reference library of SARS-CoV-2-specific TCRs that had been generated using the MIRA antigen-specificity platform. Breadth was defined as the fraction of unique TCRs that were SARS-CoV-2-associated. Depth was defined as the fraction of total T cells that were SARS-CoV-2-associated. Using the MIRA data, each spike-specific TCR was assigned both to the spike region to which the TCR was reactive and to a CD4 or CD8 class. Log10-transformed breadth and depth values were compared by one-way ANOVA with Sidak's multiple comparisons tests. The clones in this table, taken by TCRdb from immuneACCESS, are in-frame only. Not every clone is retained; where verified, under half of the shortfall comes from an unresolved V gene, and the cause of the rest is unknown. V and J calls and clone size come straight from that table; D and trimming were deduced from the DNA. The sample records about 96,000 clones, roughly 90% of which are singletons. 26% of the sample is held by the ten biggest clonotypes.

The sample is drawn from a study of T cell responses to AZD1222 COVID-19 vaccine (dated by TCRdb to the early 2020s). Concerning the study at large: AZD1222 recipients given second doses at about 4 weeks or at about 12 weeks were pooled, since spike-specific TCR depth and breadth were not found to differ between the two schedules. A total of about 250 trial participants underwent TCR sequencing, of whom approximately 200 had received two doses of AZD1222 and approximately 25 had received two doses of the MenACWY control vaccine. Enrollment into the trials was organized by age into subgroups of 18-55, 56-69 and 70-plus years, and those subgroups contained approximately 160, 26 and 62 TCR-sequenced participants, respectively. Broad study findings and their caveats: Because no day 14 peak-response samples were available, the repertoires could be characterized only after the peak T cell response. Participants were mostly white British and included more females than males, and it was suggested by the authors that clonal diversity may have been underestimated. Vaccine-associated CD4 TCRs spanned the whole spike protein, with dominant responses in regions 160-218 and 743-854. The 56-69-year group was small, and its depth increase did not reach significance, likely because of low power. Reportedly, almost half of the unique spike-specific TCRs recognized epitopes lying outside the regions that are mutated in the B.1.351 and B.1.1.7 variants. After two AZD1222 doses, spike-specific TCR breadth and depth were significantly higher than at day 0 and than in MenACWY recipients. Conclusions about previously exposed vaccinees are limited, since just a handful of AZD1222 recipients were seropositive for SARS-CoV-2 at baseline.

This sequence originates from an adult in good health. The sample consisted of peripheral blood, taken on day 0 of AZD1222 vaccination. The chain is encoded by TRBV2 joined to TRBJ1-2; TRBD1 might be the D gene, on 5 matching bases. In nucleotides, the sequence is TGTGCCAGCAGTGAGATAAGGGGCGGTGGCTACACCTTC. Translation gives CASSEIRGGGYTF.